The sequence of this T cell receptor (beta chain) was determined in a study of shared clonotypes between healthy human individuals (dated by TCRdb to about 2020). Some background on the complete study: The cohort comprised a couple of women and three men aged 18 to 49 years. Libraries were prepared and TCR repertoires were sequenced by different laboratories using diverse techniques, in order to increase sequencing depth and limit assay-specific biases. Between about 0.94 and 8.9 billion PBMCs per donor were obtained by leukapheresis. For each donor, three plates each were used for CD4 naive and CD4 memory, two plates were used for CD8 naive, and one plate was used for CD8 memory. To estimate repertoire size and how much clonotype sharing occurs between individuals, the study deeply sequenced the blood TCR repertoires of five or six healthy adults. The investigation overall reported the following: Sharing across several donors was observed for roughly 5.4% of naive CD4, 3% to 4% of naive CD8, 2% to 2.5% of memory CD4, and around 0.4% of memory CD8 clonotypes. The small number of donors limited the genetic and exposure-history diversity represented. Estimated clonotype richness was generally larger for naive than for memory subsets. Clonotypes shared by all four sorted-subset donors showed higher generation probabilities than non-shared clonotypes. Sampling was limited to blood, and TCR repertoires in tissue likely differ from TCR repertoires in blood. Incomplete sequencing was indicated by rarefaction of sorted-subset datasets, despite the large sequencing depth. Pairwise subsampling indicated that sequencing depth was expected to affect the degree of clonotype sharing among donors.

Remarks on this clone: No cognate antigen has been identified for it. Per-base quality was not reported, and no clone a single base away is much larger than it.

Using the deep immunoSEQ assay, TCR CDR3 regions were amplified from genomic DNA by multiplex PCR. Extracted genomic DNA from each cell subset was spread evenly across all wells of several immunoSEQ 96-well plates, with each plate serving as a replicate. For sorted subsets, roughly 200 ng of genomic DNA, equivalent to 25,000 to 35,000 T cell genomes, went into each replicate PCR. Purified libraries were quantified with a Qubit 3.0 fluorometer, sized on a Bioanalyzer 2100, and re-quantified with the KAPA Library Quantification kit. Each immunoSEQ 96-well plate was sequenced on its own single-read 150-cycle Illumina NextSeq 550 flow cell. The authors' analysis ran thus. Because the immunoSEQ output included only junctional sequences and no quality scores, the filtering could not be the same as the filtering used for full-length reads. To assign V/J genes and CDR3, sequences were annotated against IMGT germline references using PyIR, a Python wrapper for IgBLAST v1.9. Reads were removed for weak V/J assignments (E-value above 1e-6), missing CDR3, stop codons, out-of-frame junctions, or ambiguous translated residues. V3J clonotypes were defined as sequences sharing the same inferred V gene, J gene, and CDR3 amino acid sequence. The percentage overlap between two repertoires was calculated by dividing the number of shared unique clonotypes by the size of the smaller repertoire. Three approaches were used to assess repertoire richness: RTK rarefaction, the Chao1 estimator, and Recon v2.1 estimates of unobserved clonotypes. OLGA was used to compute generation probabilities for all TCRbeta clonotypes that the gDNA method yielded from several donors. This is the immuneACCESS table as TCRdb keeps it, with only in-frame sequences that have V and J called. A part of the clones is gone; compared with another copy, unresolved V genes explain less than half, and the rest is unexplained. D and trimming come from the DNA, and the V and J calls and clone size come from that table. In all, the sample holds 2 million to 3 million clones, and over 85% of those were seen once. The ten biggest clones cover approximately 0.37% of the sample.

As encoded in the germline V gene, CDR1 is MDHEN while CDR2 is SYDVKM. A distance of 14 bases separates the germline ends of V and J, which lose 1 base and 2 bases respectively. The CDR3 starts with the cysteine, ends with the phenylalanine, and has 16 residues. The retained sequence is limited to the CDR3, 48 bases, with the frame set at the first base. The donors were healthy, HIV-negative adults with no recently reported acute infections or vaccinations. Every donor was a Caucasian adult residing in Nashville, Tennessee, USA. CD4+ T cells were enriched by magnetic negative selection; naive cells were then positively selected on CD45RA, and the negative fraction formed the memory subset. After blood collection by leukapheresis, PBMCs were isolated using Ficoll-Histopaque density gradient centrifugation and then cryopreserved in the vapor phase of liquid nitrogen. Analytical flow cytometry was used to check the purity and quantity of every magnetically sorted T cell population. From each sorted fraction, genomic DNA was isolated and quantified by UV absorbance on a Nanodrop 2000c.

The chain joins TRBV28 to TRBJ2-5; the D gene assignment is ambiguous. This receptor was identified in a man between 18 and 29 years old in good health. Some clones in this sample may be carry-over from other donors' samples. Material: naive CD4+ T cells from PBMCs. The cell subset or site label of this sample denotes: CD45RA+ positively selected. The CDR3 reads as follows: CASSLFNLQIQETQYF. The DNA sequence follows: TGTGCCAGCAGTTTATTTAACTTGCAGATACAAGAGACCCAGTACTTC.